This T cell receptor beta chain was documented in a study of cytomegalovirus exposure and HLA in healthy donors. General study points: Later analysis associated a missense DCLRE1C variant with TCR beta V- and J-gene trimming. Researchers counted around 180 TCR beta chains as cytomegalovirus-associated.

PCR was performed using 60 Vbeta and 13 Jbeta primers. Assay used: immunoSEQ multiplex PCR; TCRdb lists only in-frame clones, some missing. Of around 200,000 clones in the sample, roughly 80% were seen once. The CDR3 covers 13 residues. V was pared by 0 bases and J by 4 bases, with 7 bases between. Germline CDR1 and CDR2: SGHRS and YFSETQ. As regards this clone: The antigen is undetermined.

Sequences were obtained from PBMCs. The source of this sequence is a man aged 35 to 55 in good health and CMV-seropositive. The chain links TRBV5-1 to TRBJ1-2; no clear D gene. The CDR3 DNA sequence: TGCGCCAGCAGCTTGGAACAGTCCTATGGCTACACCTTC. Residues: CASSLEQSYGYTF.